A single sample gave rise to the 32 T cell receptor beta chains below, sequenced in a study of CD8+ T cells in alopecia areata. RNA was extracted and reverse transcribed into cDNA as the sequencing template. Profiled with immunoSEQ multiplex PCR; TCRdb holds only in-frame clones, not every one. The repertoire holds under 350,000 clones, with over 45% as singletons. The treatment was: oral pan-JAK inhibitor, 5-10 mg twice daily. Sequenced material: CD4+ T cells sorted from blood, taken at week 24, from a patient treated with tofacitinib. Receptors were obtained from a human donor with alopecia areata.

This sequence joins TRBV10-3 and TRBJ1-5; no clear D gene. The CDR3 length is 10 residues. V was trimmed by 10 bases and J by 7 bases, leaving 8 bases between them. CDR1 is ENHRY, CDR2 SYGVKD, per germline. The CDR3 spells CATGEQPQHF. CDR3 bases: TGTGCCACGGGAGAACAGCCCCAGCATTTT.

V usage is TRBV6-1 and J usage is TRBJ2-7, with D perhaps matching TRBD1 (6 bases). V lost 7 bases and J 5 bases, leaving 21 bases between the germline ends. The CDR3 contains 15 residues. Germline V gives CDR1 MNHNS, CDR2 SASEGT. The CDR3 here is CASKGQFALRDEQYF. CDR3 nucleotides: TGTGCCAGCAAAGGACAGTTTGCCCTTCGGGACGAGCAGTACTTC.

The chain combines TRBV9 with TRBJ1-6, with TRBD1 as a possible D gene (6 bases). The CDR3 runs to 15 residues. Germline V lookup: CDR1 SGDLS, CDR2 YYNGEE. Deletions cut 0 bases from V and 10 bases from J, with 14 bases between. For the CDR3, the DNA is TGTGCCAGCAGCGTAGAACAGGGTAGGGGCTCACCCCTCCACTTT. Its translation: CASSVEQGRGSPLHF.

CDR3 amino acids: CASRLDRGNQPQHF. CDR3 in DNA: TGTGCCAGCAGGCTGGACAGGGGAAATCAGCCCCAGCATTTT. The rearrangement uses TRBV6-5 and TRBJ1-5; 9 nucleotides match TRBD1. CDR1 and CDR2 (germline): MNHEY, SVGAGI. The CDR3 spans 14 residues. V trimming: 6 bases; J trimming: 4 bases; junction bases outside the gene matches: 4.

This clone was counted only a few times. The genes are TRBV7-2 and TRBJ1-6; perhaps TRBD1 as D (6 bases). V lost 2 bases and J lost 7, with 18 bases in between. Germline V gene data show CDR1 as SGHTA and CDR2 as FQGNSA. This CDR3 contains 17 residues. This CDR3 reads CASSLTEAAGANSPLHF. CDR3 nucleotides: TGTGCCAGCAGCTTAACGGAAGCTGCAGGGGCCAATTCACCCCTCCACTTT.

The rearrangement uses TRBV4-2 and TRBJ1-5; D ambiguous. Looked up from germline, CDR1 is LGHNA and CDR2 is YNFKEQ. V was clipped by 3 bases and J by 3 bases, with 18 bases between them. CDR3 length: 17 residues. CDR3 loop: CASSQRADPTVNQPQHF. Here the CDR3 DNA reads TGTGCCAGCAGCCAGCGGGCCGACCCAACCGTCAATCAGCCCCAGCATTTT.

This chain links TRBV11-2 with TRBJ2-3; 9 bases fit TRBD2. The CDR3 consists of 18 residues. The germline gives CDR1 SGHAT, CDR2 FQNNGV. Losses at the gene ends were 5 bases for V and 2 bases for J; bases not matched to a gene: 14. CDR3 sequence (DNA): TGTGCCAGCAGCCCCCCTGACCTAGCGGGACCATCCACAGATACGCAGTATTTT. It specifies CASSPPDLAGPSTDTQYF.

The chain links TRBV9 to TRBJ2-2; 8 nucleotides agree with TRBD1. The CDR3 is 14 residues long. V dropped 3 bases and J dropped 7; count of bases not matched to a gene: 5. Germline loops: CDR1 SGDLS, CDR2 YYNGEE. CDR3 region: CASSAGQGSGELFF. CDR3 DNA: TGTGCCAGCAGCGCAGGACAGGGCAGCGGGGAGCTGTTTTTT.

The CDR3 here is CAWTAGGQETQYF. The CDR3 DNA is TGTGCCTGGACAGCGGGGGGCCAAGAGACCCAGTACTTC. The chain employs TRBV30 and TRBJ2-5; 9 bases fit TRBD2. CDR3 length: 13 amino acids. The V segment lost 4 bases and the J segment 1 base; nucleotides outside the gene matches: 1. From germline, CDR1 is GTSNPN and CDR2 SVGIG (reference sequence).

This clone was observed a few times. The V call is TRBV30, the J call TRBJ1-5; possibly TRBD1 for D (5 bases). CDR1 is GTSNPN, CDR2 SVGIG, per germline (reference sequence). The V and J ends lost 2 bases and 7 bases respectively, with 15 bases between them. The CDR3 has 14 residues. Written as DNA, the CDR3 is TGTGCCTGGAGTCCCTGGCAGGGAAAACAGCCCCAGCATTTT. Translated, it gives CAWSPWQGKQPQHF.

The V gene is TRBV23-1, the J gene TRBJ1-6, with D possibly TRBD1 on 6 matching bases. TRBV23-1 is flagged as an ORF with uncertain function. V lost 4 bases, J lost 9 bases, and 28 bases lay in between. The CDR3 is made up of 19 amino acids. CDR3 nucleotides: TGCGCCAGCAGTCCCGCCGACCCACAGGGCCCCGCGAGCATTTCACCCCTCCACTTT. It encodes CASSPADPQGPASISPLHF.

The chain joins TRBV6-5 to TRBJ2-7; D assignment may be TRBD1 or TRBD2 (5 bases each). Germline values: CDR1 MNHEY, CDR2 SVGAGI. Trimming took 1 base from V and 6 from J, leaving 10 bases between them. This CDR3 is 13 amino acids long. This CDR3 reads CASSYFTGLEQYF. The CDR3 nucleotides read TGTGCCAGCAGTTACTTCACAGGACTCGAGCAGTACTTC.

The chain carries TRBV29-1 and TRBJ2-5; a weak D match, TRBD1 (5 bases). Germline values: CDR1 SQVTM, CDR2 ANQGSEA. The CDR3 is made up of 12 amino acids. The V end was cut by 8 bases, the J end by 4 bases, with 14 bases between. CDR3 sequence: CSYAGIGETQYF. DNA for the CDR3: TGCAGCTACGCAGGGATCGGAGAGACCCAGTACTTC.

V usage is TRBV29-1 and J usage is TRBJ2-7, with 11 bases fitting TRBD2. The CDR3 runs to 14 residues. With 5 bases clipped from V and 0 bases from J, the junction kept 3 bases outside the gene matches. Germline V CDR1 and CDR2: SQVTM, ANQGSEA. The CDR3 loop reads CSVQGTSGSYEQYF. DNA for the CDR3: TGCAGCGTTCAGGGGACTAGCGGCTCCTACGAGCAGTACTTC.

This clone was seen a few times. The V and J genes are TRBV19 and TRBJ1-4; 8 bases line up with TRBD1. The trim removed 5 bases at V and 12 bases at J, leaving 5 bases unmatched. The CDR3 length is 12 residues. Per the germline V gene, CDR1 is LNHDA and CDR2 is SQIVND (reference sequence). The CDR3 sequence: CASSELQGELFF. As DNA, the CDR3 is TGTGCCAGTAGTGAACTACAGGGGGAACTGTTTTTT. Full variable domain (outside the CDR3, taken from reference TRBV19 and TRBJ1-4): DGGITQSPKYLFRKEGQNVTLSCEQNLNHDAMYWYRQDPGQGLRLIYYSQIVNDFQKGDIAEGYSVSREKKESFPLTVTSAQKNPTAFYLCASSELQGELFFGSGTQLSVL.

This chain connects TRBV5-6 to TRBJ2-3; D perhaps matches TRBD2 (6 bases). The CDR3 contains 15 residues. Germline V gives CDR1 SGHDT, CDR2 YYEEEE. V lost 4 bases, J lost 0 bases, and 12 bases lay in between. The CDR3 DNA reads TGTGCCAGCAGCCGACGTGGGGGGAGCACAGATACGCAGTATTTT. It specifies CASSRRGGSTDTQYF.

The chain couples TRBV28 to TRBJ2-1; 13 bases map to TRBD2. The germline V gene encodes CDR1 MDHEN and CDR2 SYDVKM. This CDR3 contains 15 residues. V lost 7 bases and J lost 9; bases outside the gene matches: 9. The CDR3 DNA is TGTGCCAGCAAGTTACTAGCGGGGGGGCAAGCTGAGCAGTTCTTC. Translating it yields CASKLLAGGQAEQFF.

This clone was seen more than once but under ten times. The chain employs TRBV7-9 and TRBJ2-5, with D tentatively TRBD2 (6 bases). The CDR3 is made up of 16 amino acids. CDR1 SEHNR and CDR2 FQNEAQ come from the germline V gene (reference sequence). Trimming took 5 bases from V and 7 from J, leaving 23 bases between them. In DNA form, the CDR3 reads TGTGCCAGCAGCCCGCCTCCGGGCGGGGCCGGCGGGACCCAGTACTTC. Amino acid sequence: CASSPPPGGAGGTQYF.

This chain joins TRBV29-1 and TRBJ2-3; 7 nucleotides align to TRBD2. V trimming: 6 bases; J trimming: 4 bases; junction bases outside the gene matches: 19. Germline V gives CDR1 SQVTM, CDR2 ANQGSEA. There are 17 residues in the CDR3. Written as DNA, the CDR3 is TGCAGCGTAACCATTTACCGGGACTACAAGGTCGCAGATACGCAGTATTTT. Amino acid sequence: CSVTIYRDYKVADTQYF.

This clone was counted a few times. The V and J genes are TRBV15 and TRBJ2-5, with 9 bases lining up with TRBD2. This CDR3 has 15 amino acids. V trimming: 5 bases; J trimming: 4 bases; junction bases outside the gene matches: 8. Germline V lookup: CDR1 LNHNV, CDR2 YYDKDF (reference sequence). CDR3 amino acids: CATSASGARGETQYF. As DNA, the CDR3 is TGTGCCACCAGCGCTAGCGGGGCGAGGGGAGAGACCCAGTACTTC.

The chain uses TRBV5-1 and TRBJ2-5; D not certain. From germline, CDR1 is SGHRS and CDR2 YFSETQ. The ends were cut back, 4 bases at V and 2 bases at J, with 6 bases in the middle. The length of the CDR3 is 12 residues. Here the CDR3 reads CASSIGQETQYF. The CDR3 DNA reads TGCGCCAGCAGCATAGGTCAAGAGACCCAGTACTTC.

The chain carries TRBV30 and TRBJ2-1; D not certain. Germline CDR1 and CDR2: GTSNPN and SVGIG (reference sequence). Trimming left V 2 bases short and J 1 base short, with 15 bases between. This CDR3 has 16 amino acids. The CDR3 region is CAWSWEGLKSYNEQFF. CDR3 coding DNA: TGTGCCTGGAGTTGGGAAGGCCTTAAATCCTACAATGAGCAGTTCTTC.

The chain carries TRBV2 and TRBJ1-5; TRBD1 matches at 9 bases. The germline gives CDR1 SNHLY, CDR2 FYNNEI. The CDR3 runs 15 residues. The trim removed 7 bases at V and 4 bases at J, leaving 8 bases unmatched. The CDR3 nucleotides read TGTGCCAGCAATTGGGGACAGGGATTTAATCAGCCCCAGCATTTT. It encodes CASNWGQGFNQPQHF.

The V gene is TRBV6-5, the J gene TRBJ2-7; 9 bases align to TRBD1. Germline CDR1 and CDR2: MNHEY and SVGAGI. CDR3 length: 14 amino acids. V gave up 2 bases and J gave up 4 bases; unmatched junction bases: 3. CDR3 bases: TGTGCCAGCAGTTACAGGGACAGGGATTACGAGCAGTACTTC. It encodes CASSYRDRDYEQYF.

This clone was seen a few times. The sample carries other DNA sequences with the same CDR3. The V gene is TRBV6-6, the J gene TRBJ2-5; a weak D match, TRBD2 (5 bases). Trimming shortened V by 3 bases and J by 5 bases, and 10 bases separated the two germline ends. Germline V gives CDR1 MNHNY, CDR2 SVGAGI (reference sequence). The CDR3 is 13 residues long. The CDR3 nucleotides read TGTGCCAGCAGTTATCGAGGGTCCGAGACCCAGTACTTC. Its translation is CASSYRGSETQYF.

The J gene is TRBJ1-5, the V gene TRBV5-1, with D possibly TRBD1 on 6 matching bases. This CDR3 has 14 residues. Trimming removed 2 bases at V and 4 bases at J, with 10 bases between. Germline V gives CDR1 SGHRS, CDR2 YFSETQ. The CDR3 bases are TGCGCCAGCAGCTTAGGGGGGCGGAATCAGCCCCAGCATTTT. Its protein product is CASSLGGRNQPQHF.

This clone appeared a single time. The rearrangement joins TRBV4-2 to TRBJ2-2, with a tentative D call TRBD2 (5 bases). The V gene lost 1 base and the J gene lost 0 bases, with 12 bases spanning the gap. Germline CDR1 and CDR2: LGHNA and YNFKEQ. The CDR3 is 17 residues long. As DNA, the CDR3 is TGTGCCAGCAGCCAAGGGGTAGGACTTACGAACACCGGGGAGCTGTTTTTT. Amino acids: CASSQGVGLTNTGELFF.

This chain connects TRBV30 to TRBJ2-1, with D unclear. Per germline, CDR1 GTSNPN and CDR2 SVGIG (reference sequence). Trimming took 2 bases from V and 8 from J, leaving 13 bases between them. The CDR3 covers 13 residues. Written as DNA, the CDR3 is TGTGCCTGGAGTTCCAACCTTTTGTATGAGCAGTTCTTC. Amino acids: CAWSSNLLYEQFF.

The table lists this clone with a few counts. The rearrangement links TRBV5-6 to TRBJ1-3; TRBD1 aligns across 7 bases. This CDR3 region has 18 residues. The germline CDR1 and CDR2 sequences are SGHDT and YYEEEE. V shed 3 bases and J 0 bases; nucleotides not matched to a gene: 12. CDR3 residues: CASSSGQKVIVSGNTIYF. The DNA of the CDR3 is TGTGCCAGCAGCTCGGGACAGAAGGTTATTGTCTCTGGAAACACCATATATTTT.

The chain uses TRBV4-3 and TRBJ2-5; 11 bases map to TRBD2. Looked up from germline, CDR1 is LGHNA and CDR2 is YSLEER. V lost 1 base, J lost 5 bases, and 12 bases stayed unmatched. This CDR3 comprises 18 residues. The CDR3 DNA reads as TGCGCCAGCAGCCAAGGACTTAGTAGCGGGGGGGGTAAGGAGACCCAGTACTTC. This encodes CASSQGLSSGGGKETQYF.

This clone was recorded once. The chain couples TRBV30 to TRBJ2-5; D is unclear. The CDR3 contains 11 residues. The V and J ends lost 4 bases and 5 bases respectively, with 8 bases between them. Germline V gene sequence: CDR1 GTSNPN, CDR2 SVGIG (reference sequence). The CDR3, as DNA: TGTGCCTGGACCCGCGAGGAGACCCAGTACTTC. This codes for CAWTREETQYF.

The J gene is TRBJ1-6, the V gene TRBV2, with D unresolved. Germline lookup yields CDR1 SNHLY and CDR2 FYNNEI. CDR3 length equals 13 residues. Trimming removed 2 bases at V and 8 bases at J, with 7 bases between. Here the CDR3 reads CASSEREHSPLHF. In nucleotides, the CDR3 is TGTGCCAGCAGTGAACGCGAGCATTCACCCCTCCACTTT.